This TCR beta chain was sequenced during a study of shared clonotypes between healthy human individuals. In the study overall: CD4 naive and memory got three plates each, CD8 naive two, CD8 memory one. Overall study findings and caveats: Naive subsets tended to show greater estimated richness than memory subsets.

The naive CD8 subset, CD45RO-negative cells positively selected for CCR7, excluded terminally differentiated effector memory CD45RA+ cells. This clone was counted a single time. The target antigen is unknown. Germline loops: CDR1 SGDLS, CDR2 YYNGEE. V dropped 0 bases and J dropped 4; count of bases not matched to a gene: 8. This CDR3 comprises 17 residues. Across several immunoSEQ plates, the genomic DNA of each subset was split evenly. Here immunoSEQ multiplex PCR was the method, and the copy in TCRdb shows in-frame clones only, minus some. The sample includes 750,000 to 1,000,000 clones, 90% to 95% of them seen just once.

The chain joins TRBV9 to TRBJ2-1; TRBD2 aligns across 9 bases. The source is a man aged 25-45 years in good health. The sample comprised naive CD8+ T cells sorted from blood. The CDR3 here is CASSVDLPGLAYNEQFF. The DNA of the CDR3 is TGTGCCAGCAGCGTAGATCTCCCGGGACTAGCATACAATGAGCAGTTCTTC.